The 6 T cell receptor beta chains in this list originate from one sample, sequenced in a study of graft-versus-host responses after intestinal transplantation. Their target antigens are unknown. The table came from immunoSEQ multiplex PCR; TCRdb's copy has only in-frame clones and leaves some out. The sample includes 55,000 to 85,000 clones, 89% seen only once; the top ten take roughly 2.6%. Sequenced here: unstimulated CD8+ T cells sorted from spleen or lymph node cells, sampled before intestinal transplant. The receptors shown here come from a human donor who received an intestinal transplant.

The V and J genes are TRBV27 and TRBJ2-7, with 8 positions matching TRBD1. Germline values: CDR1 MNHEY, CDR2 SMNVEV (reference sequence). The V segment lost 5 bases and the J segment 6 bases; nucleotides outside the gene matches: 6. This CDR3 spans 13 amino acids. CDR3 residues: CASSHGQGLEQYF. In DNA, the CDR3 is TGTGCCAGCAGTCACGGACAGGGACTCGAGCAGTACTTC.

The V call is TRBV6-1, the J call TRBJ1-4, with 9 bases fitting TRBD1. Germline CDR1 reads MNHNS; CDR2 reads SASEGT. V lost 3 bases, J lost 7 bases, and 12 bases stayed unmatched. The CDR3 length is 17 residues. The CDR3 spells CASSDGFVETGGEKLFF. In nucleotides, the CDR3 is TGTGCCAGCAGTGACGGGTTCGTGGAGACAGGGGGTGAAAAACTGTTTTTT.

The rearrangement uses TRBV27 and TRBJ2-3; no reliable D call. Germline V gene lookup returns CDR1 MNHEY and CDR2 SMNVEV (reference sequence). Trimming cost V 3 bases and J 2 bases, with 21 bases left between them. This CDR3 comprises 18 residues. The CDR3 region is CASSFSAPGNLDTDTQYF. The CDR3 bases are TGTGCCAGCAGTTTTTCCGCTCCGGGTAACCTAGACACAGATACGCAGTATTTT.

V is TRBV11-2 and J is TRBJ2-1, with 10 bases lining up with TRBD1. This CDR3 contains 15 residues. CDR1 SGHAT and CDR2 FQNNGV come from the germline V gene. With V trimmed by 5 bases and J by 2 bases, 3 bases remained unmatched. In DNA form, the CDR3 reads TGTGCCAGCAGCGGGACAGGGGAAGCCTACAATGAGCAGTTCTTC. This gives the protein CASSGTGEAYNEQFF. Using reference TRBV11-2 and TRBJ2-1 for the parts outside the CDR3, the full variable domain is EAGVAQSPRYKIIEKRQSVAFWCNPISGHATLYWYQQILGQGPKLLIQFQNNGVVDDSQLPKDRFSAERLKGVDSTLKIQPAKLEDSAVYLCASSGTGEAYNEQFFGPGTRLTVL.

The chain uses TRBV5-4 and TRBJ2-2, with D possibly TRBD1 on 6 matching bases. The CDR3 is 12 amino acids. CDR1 and CDR2 (germline): SGHNT, YYREEE (reference sequence). V dropped 6 bases and J dropped 5 bases, with 8 bases sitting between them. CDR3 coding DNA: TGTGCCAGCACTAGGGGGACCGGGGAGCTGTTTTTT. Residues: CASTRGTGELFF.

This chain uses TRBV28 with TRBJ2-7, with 8 bases fitting TRBD1. Per germline, CDR1 MDHEN and CDR2 SYDVKM. This CDR3 is 15 amino acids long. V was clipped by 5 bases and J by 5 bases; unmatched bases: 11. The chain's CDR3 is CASSALRQGLHEQYF. The CDR3 DNA follows: TGTGCCAGCAGTGCTCTCCGACAGGGGCTCCACGAGCAGTACTTC. The whole variable domain, remainder taken from reference TRBV28 and TRBJ2-7, is DVKVTQSSRYLVKRTGEKVFLECVQDMDHENMFWYRQDPGLGLRLIYFSYDVKMKEKGDIPEGYSVSREKKERFSLILESASTNQTSMYLCASSALRQGLHEQYFGPGTRLTVT.